This T cell receptor (beta chain) was sequenced in a study of blood T cells in healthy people across ages. Looking at the study overall: In model experiments, template switching was able to capture about one barcoded beta molecule for every two T cells that were present.

There were healthy Caucasian individuals from Russia, aged roughly 6 to 90, serving as donors. Through a sample-barcoded 5' primer and a J-beta primer mix, a second PCR was run for about 6 to 11 cycles. TCRdb recomputed calls from the 5' RACE reads with MiXCR, one row per CDR3 protein. The table has 1.5 million or so distinct CDR3 sequences, 40% to 50% seen once; the top ten hold 7.9%. Material: blood. The sequence was collected from a woman aged 18-30 years in good health.

CDR3 in amino acids: CASSPLVDEQYF. The CDR3 nucleotides are TGTGCCAGTAGCCCGCTGGTGGATGAGCAGTACTTC. The rearrangement links TRBV7-9 to TRBJ2-5; D is undetermined. V dropped 9 bases and J dropped 11 bases, with 19 bases sitting between them. Germline values: CDR1 SEHNR, CDR2 FQNEAQ (reference sequence). CDR3 length: 12 amino acids.